One T cell receptor beta chain is described in this entry. Antigen unknown. This specimen includes other DNA sequences encoding the same CDR3. TCRdb keeps only in-frame clones here, not all; method: immunoSEQ multiplex PCR. This table has fewer than 1 million clones, roughly 96% appearing once. This record belongs to a study of shared clonotypes between healthy human individuals. Overall study context: Serving as donors were a couple of women and a few men, whose ages spanned 18 to 49. Study-wide results and caveats: Clonotype sharing among donors was expected to depend on sequencing depth. The sharing of about 5% of naive CD4 clonotypes was seen across a few donors.

Only CD45RO-negative cells positively selected for CCR7 counted as naive CD8 cells, so terminally differentiated effector memory CD45RA+ cells were excluded. The sequence derives from a man aged 25-45 years in good health. Sequenced: naive CD8+ T cells sorted from blood.

The CDR3, as DNA: TGTGCCAGCAGCTTAGCCCCCGGAGGCTACAATGAGCAGTTCTTC. It is translated as CASSLAPGGYNEQFF. The genes are TRBV7-9 and TRBJ2-1, with a weak D call TRBD2 (5 bases). The CDR3 runs to 15 residues. Germline-derived CDR1 and CDR2 are SEHNR and FQNEAQ (reference sequence). The ends were cut back, 0 bases at V and 3 bases at J, with 9 bases in the middle.